The next 17 T cell receptor beta chains were all read from a single sample in a study of radiotherapy plus CTLA-4 blockade in lung cancer. TCRdb's copy holds only in-frame clones and misses some; the assay was immunoSEQ multiplex PCR. Found here are some 100,000 clones, 65% to 85% of them singletons; the top ten hold 4.5% to 5.5%. The sequences come from peripheral blood, collected from a patient treated with radiotherapy plus ipilimumab. The source of these receptors is a human donor with non-small cell lung cancer who had a partial response to radiotherapy plus ipilimumab.

The chain employs TRBV4-1 and TRBJ2-1; D uncertain. CDR1 MGHRA and CDR2 YSYEKL come from the germline V gene. The CDR3 is made up of 11 amino acids. With 8 bases removed from V and 6 bases from J, the gap between germline ends came to 8 bases. The CDR3 coding sequence is TGCGCCAGCGGAGAGCCCAATGAGCAGTTCTTC. Its translation is CASGEPNEQFF.

The table lists this clone with a count of one. This chain joins TRBV7-2 and TRBJ1-4; 9 bases fit TRBD1. The V segment lost 4 bases and the J segment 7 bases; nucleotides outside the gene matches: 7. This CDR3 has 15 residues. Germline V CDR1 and CDR2: SGHTA, FQGNSA. The CDR3 loop reads CASSSTGGIGEKLFF. CDR3 nucleotide sequence: TGTGCCAGCAGCTCTACAGGGGGCATAGGTGAAAAACTGTTTTTT.

The rearrangement uses TRBV9 and TRBJ2-3; 7 bases align to TRBD2. Trimming took 0 bases from V and 2 from J; bases not matched to a gene: 12. Germline CDR1 SGDLS, CDR2 YYNGEE. The CDR3 contains 18 residues. The CDR3 loop reads CASSVALSRGEITDTQYF. The DNA for the CDR3 is TGTGCCAGCAGCGTAGCTCTTAGTCGGGGGGAGATCACAGATACGCAGTATTTT.

The chain links TRBV5-4 to TRBJ2-1, with 7 positions matching TRBD1. The CDR3 has 15 residues. The V and J ends lost 2 bases and 6 bases, in that order; junction bases with no gene match: 8. Germline V gene lookup returns CDR1 SGHNT and CDR2 YYREEE (reference sequence). The CDR3 here is CASSFTGTAINEQFF. The DNA for the CDR3 is TGTGCCAGCAGCTTTACCGGGACAGCAATCAATGAGCAGTTCTTC.

V and J are TRBV27 and TRBJ2-1; unclear D gene. Trimming shortened V by 5 bases and J by 6 bases, and 14 bases separated the two germline ends. There are 14 residues in the CDR3. Per germline, CDR1 MNHEY and CDR2 SMNVEV (reference sequence). The CDR3 bases are TGTGCCAGCAGTCAGAAGATCATCAGCAATGAGCAGTTCTTC. Protein sequence: CASSQKIISNEQFF.

The chain has TRBV30 and TRBJ1-5, with D maybe TRBD1 (6 bases). The germline V and J ends were trimmed by 1 base and 4 bases, with 11 bases remaining between them. Germline V gives CDR1 GTSNPN, CDR2 SVGIG (reference sequence). The CDR3 consists of 14 residues. The CDR3 DNA is TGTGCCTGGAGTGGGGGGCAGAGTAATCAGCCCCAGCATTTT. As protein: CAWSGGQSNQPQHF.

The chain joins TRBV28 to TRBJ2-1; 7 bases match TRBD1. The J segment lost 3 bases and the V segment lost 4 bases, leaving 0 bases of the junction unmatched. There are 13 residues in the CDR3. Germline CDR1 reads MDHEN; CDR2 reads SYDVKM. The CDR3 DNA follows: TGTGCCAGCAGTTGGGACAGCTACAATGAGCAGTTCTTC. It encodes CASSWDSYNEQFF.

This chain joins TRBV10-3 and TRBJ2-1, with TRBD2 identical over 11 bases. V gave up 2 bases and J gave up 4 bases; unmatched junction bases: 4. The CDR3 extends over 16 amino acids. Germline values: CDR1 ENHRY, CDR2 SYGVKD. CDR3 bases: TGTGCCATCAGTGAGCTGACTAGCGGGACATACAATGAGCAGTTCTTC. Its protein is CAISELTSGTYNEQFF.

V usage is TRBV28 and J usage is TRBJ2-1; TRBD2 is a possible D gene (6 bases). The V end was cut by 5 bases, the J end by 5 bases, with 10 bases between. The V gene's germline CDR1 is MDHEN and CDR2 SYDVKM. The CDR3 extends over 13 amino acids. In DNA, the CDR3 is TGTGCCAGCAGTCCGGGACTCGACAATGAGCAGTTCTTC. Protein sequence: CASSPGLDNEQFF.

The V and J genes are TRBV14 and TRBJ1-2, with D possibly TRBD1 on 5 matching bases. The CDR3 is 17 amino acids. Trimming took 2 bases from V and 4 from J, leaving 20 bases between them. Germline CDR1 reads SGHDN; CDR2 reads FVKESK. Here the CDR3 reads CASSQYQGGGRSYGYTF. The CDR3 DNA follows: TGTGCCAGCAGCCAATACCAGGGCGGGGGGAGAAGCTATGGCTACACCTTC.

The V call is TRBV6-1, the J call TRBJ2-5; 11 bases map to TRBD2. V lost 0 bases, J lost 4 bases, and 7 bases stayed unmatched. This CDR3 has 17 amino acids. Germline V CDR1 and CDR2: MNHNS, SASEGT. The DNA for the CDR3 is TGTGCCAGCAGTGAAGCTTTGTCTAGCGGGAGGCCAGAGACCCAGTACTTC. Amino acid sequence: CASSEALSSGRPETQYF.

This clone was seen a single time. The chain links TRBV7-8 to TRBJ2-3, with TRBD2 identical over 15 bases. In germline, CDR1 is SGHVS, CDR2 FQNEAQ. The CDR3 spans 21 residues. After removal of 3 bases from V and 4 bases from J, the junction contained 17 bases not matched to a gene. The CDR3 nucleotides are TGTGCCAGCAGCTTCGTTGGGACTAGCGGGAGGCAGAGCTTAAAGGCAGATACGCAGTATTTT. Its protein is CASSFVGTSGRQSLKADTQYF.

The gene calls are TRBV28 and TRBJ1-4; D uncertain. V was clipped by 6 bases and J by 10 bases, with 24 bases between them. Germline assignment: CDR1 MDHEN and CDR2 SYDVKM. The CDR3 length is 16 residues. The DNA for the CDR3 is TGTGCCAGCAGACTCTCACTGGACGGCGGGTTAGGAAAACTGTTTTTT. Its protein is CASRLSLDGGLGKLFF.

This sequence joins TRBV7-8 and TRBJ2-7; 11 nucleotides align to TRBD1. The trim removed 2 bases at V and 2 bases at J, leaving 8 bases unmatched. Per the germline V gene, CDR1 is SGHVS and CDR2 is FQNEAQ. The CDR3 totals 17 residues. The CDR3 reads CASSLLGGQGVPYEQYV. For the CDR3, the DNA is TGTGCCAGCAGCTTACTTGGGGGACAGGGGGTCCCCTACGAGCAGTACGTC.

The chain employs TRBV6-6 and TRBJ1-2; D uncertain. The CDR3 is 12 residues long. Trimming removed 5 bases at V and 6 bases at J, with 10 bases between. CDR1 and CDR2 (germline): MNHNY, SVGAGI (reference sequence). CDR3 region: CASSPRGDGYTF. The CDR3 DNA is TGTGCCAGCAGTCCCCGGGGAGATGGCTACACCTTC.

The J gene is TRBJ1-1, the V gene TRBV2; perhaps TRBD1 as D (5 bases). V was pared by 8 bases and J by 4 bases, with 17 bases between. Germline assignment: CDR1 SNHLY and CDR2 FYNNEI. CDR3 length: 14 residues. The CDR3 is CASLRSLGGTEAFF. In DNA, the CDR3 is TGTGCCAGCCTAAGGAGCCTCGGGGGCACTGAAGCTTTCTTT.

The chain combines TRBV29-1 with TRBJ2-1; 9 bases are shared with TRBD2. Germline trimming cut 4 bases from V and 0 bases from J; bases unmatched to any gene: 13. There are 18 residues in the CDR3. Germline V lookup: CDR1 SQVTM, CDR2 ANQGSEA. CDR3 DNA sequence: TGCAGCGTTGTGTGGCTAGCGGGACTACACCGCTCCTACAATGAGCAGTTCTTC. It is translated as CSVVWLAGLHRSYNEQFF.